Sequencing of this T cell receptor (beta chain) was carried out in a study of spatial heterogeneity in lung cancer. Overall study context: Alpha-chain sequences were consistently detected in smaller numbers than beta-chain sequences.

Regarding time point: sample taken at primary tumor resection. The study sequenced unsorted whole RNA from tumor, nontumor lung or frozen PBMC. In the case of this clonotype: Its antigen is not known. A read error may produce the germline difference seen at one junction end.

From the 5' RACE reads, TCRdb called clonotypes with MiXCR, one entry per CDR3 protein. In the table there are about 11,000 distinct CDR3 sequences, 12% of which are singletons. This CDR3 contains 18 residues. Germline V gives CDR1 SGHAT, CDR2 FQNNGV. Study-wide findings and caveats: Counts of expanded alpha and beta TCRs within tumors tracked the tumor nonsynonymous mutation count. Approximate estimated coverage of tumor T cells amounted to around 6.9% for alpha and 12% to 15% for beta chains.

This material consisted of lung tumor tissue, taken at surgery. This receptor was obtained from a male donor with early-stage non-small cell lung cancer. V and J are TRBV11-2 and TRBJ2-3; 14 nucleotides line up with TRBD2. The CDR3 here is CASNLSRRLAGGPDTQYF. Here the CDR3 DNA reads TGTGCCAGCAACTTAAGCCGGCGACTAGCGGGGGGGCCGGATACGCAGTATTTT.